This T cell receptor (beta chain) was retrieved from a study of T-cell reconstitution after alpha-beta-depleted transplantation in children. It was with unique molecular identifiers that the TCRbeta library was prepared. TCRdb reprocessed the PCR reads with MiXCR, giving one entry per CDR3 protein. The table has some 840,000 distinct CDR3 sequences, less than 20% seen once. The junction had 15 bases not matched to a gene; V was cut back by 0 bases and J by 5 bases. Germline V gene lookup returns CDR1 LNHNV and CDR2 YYDKDF (reference sequence). This CDR3 has 19 residues. The specimen comprised PBMCs, mostly from graft donor cells, sampled 360 days after TCRalphabeta/CD19-depleted stem cell transplant. The J gene is TRBJ2-2, the V gene TRBV15, with 7 bases that match TRBD2. This sequence was found in a male patient between 5 and 17 years old who had a stem cell transplant for acute lymphoblastic leukemia, so the T cells may come from the graft donor. CDR3 loop: CATSREGGSFNMETGELFF. The DNA for the CDR3 is TGTGCCACCAGCAGAGAGGGCGGGAGCTTTAATATGGAGACCGGGGAGCTGTTTTTT. The whole variable domain, filled in from reference TRBV15 and TRBJ2-2, reads DAMVIQNPRYQVTQFGKPVTLSCSQTLNHNVMYWYQQKSSQAPKLLFHYYDKDFNNEADTPDNFQSRRPNTSFCFLDIRSPGLGDTAMYLCATSREGGSFNMETGELFFGEGSRLTVL.